Listed below are T cell receptor beta chains from one sample, sequenced in a study of T cell responses to AZD1222 COVID-19 vaccine. The table came from immunoSEQ multiplex PCR; TCRdb's copy has only in-frame clones and leaves some out. There are tens of thousands of clones in the sample; about 91% occur only once, and 2% to 3% lies in the top ten. Sequences were derived from peripheral blood, sampled 28 days after the second AZD1222 dose. The source of these receptors is an adult who received the AZD1222 COVID-19 vaccine. The CDR3 runs from the conserved cysteine through the conserved F or W. D genes are given only for firm matches.

V gene,J gene,D gene,CDR3 DNA,CDR3 protein
TRBV10-3,TRBJ2-1,NA,TGTGCCATCAGCTTTACTCACTATGAGCAGTTCTTC,CAISFTHYEQFF
TRBV7-3,TRBJ2-3,NA,TGTGCCAGCAGCTTAGATTTAGCGACTAGCACAGATACGCAGTATTTT,CASSLDLATSTDTQYF
TRBV10-2,TRBJ1-5,NA,TGCGCCAGCAGTGAGTCGGTCACCATTAGCAATCAGCCCCAGCATTTT,CASSESVTISNQPQHF
TRBV29-1,TRBJ2-2,NA,TGCAGCGTTTACCAGCGGGTCGGGGAGCTGTTTTTT,CSVYQRVGELFF
TRBV7-9,TRBJ1-5,NA,TGTGCCAGCGCATATAGCAATCAGCCCCAGCATTTT,CASAYSNQPQHF
TRBV5-1,TRBJ2-3,TRBD1,TGCGCCAGCAGCACCCGGACAGGACGCACAGATACGCAGTATTTT,CASSTRTGRTDTQYF
TRBV20-1,TRBJ1-4,NA,TGCAGTGCTAGTGGGTCCTATAATGAAAAACTGTTTTTT,CSASGSYNEKLFF
TRBV7-3,TRBJ2-1,TRBD2,TGTGCCAGCAGCTTAACCCCCGGGGGGAATGAGCAGTTCTTC,CASSLTPGGNEQFF
TRBV2,TRBJ1-1,TRBD1,TGTGCCAGCACATGGGACAGGAGACAAGCTTTCTTT,CASTWDRRQAFF
TRBV9,TRBJ2-1,NA,TGTGCCAGCAGCGTAGAGGGGAATAGCCCCGGGGCATACAATGAGCAGTTCTTC,CASSVEGNSPGAYNEQFF
TRBV5-6,TRBJ2-3,TRBD1,TGTGCCAGCAGCGGAATTGGACAGGGCACAGATACGCAGTATTTT,CASSGIGQGTDTQYF
TRBV28,TRBJ1-1,NA,TGTGCCAGCAGTCCCCGGGGCCGGTCTCTCGCTTTCTTT,CASSPRGRSLAFF